Listed below are T cell receptor beta chains from one sample, sequenced in a study of OX40 agonist ivuxolimab in advanced cancers. Sequencing was performed with immunoSEQ multiplex PCR; in TCRdb, only in-frame clones are kept and a portion is missing. This table holds about 38,000 clones, 78% found once. The starting material was CD4+ or CD8+ T cells sorted from blood, obtained in a trial of the OX40 agonist ivuxolimab. These receptors came from an adult with an advanced solid tumor such as melanoma, head and neck, liver or kidney cancer. Each CDR3 is given with its conserved first and last residue. Fields, in order: CDR3 DNA, CDR3 protein, V gene, clone size, D gene, J gene. The D gene is left open where the match is weak. Clone size is stated in some rows and not others, as once, few, many or a class when expanded.

TGTGCCAGCAGCCCGACAGGGGGCTACGAGCAGTACTTC | CASSPTGGYEQYF | TRBV6-1 | once | TRBD1 | TRBJ2-7
TGTGCCAGCAGCTTAGTAGCCAGGTTTGAGCAGTACTTC | CASSLVARFEQYF | TRBV11-2 | . | . | TRBJ2-7
TGCGCCAGCAGCCCGCGACAGGCTTCCCTCGAGCAGTACTTC | CASSPRQASLEQYF | TRBV4-1 | . | . | TRBJ2-7
TGTGCCAGTAGTATTGGGGTACGTGGTTGGGACGAGCAGTACTTC | CASSIGVRGWDEQYF | TRBV19 | . | . | TRBJ2-7
TGTGCCAGTAGTATTATAGGGTTAAACCCCGGGGAGCTGTTTTTT | CASSIIGLNPGELFF | TRBV19 | medium-sized | . | TRBJ2-2
TGTGCCAGCAGTTATGGGCGGGGAGAGACCCAGTACTTC | CASSYGRGETQYF | TRBV7-6 | . | . | TRBJ2-5
TGTGCCAGCAGCTTGCCAGGGCACTCCTACGAGCAGTACTTC | CASSLPGHSYEQYF | TRBV5-6 | . | . | TRBJ2-7
TGTGCCAGCAGTCGACAGACTAGCAATCAGCCCCAGCATTTT | CASSRQTSNQPQHF | TRBV2 | once | . | TRBJ1-5
TGTGCCAGCAGTTACGGAGGTGAGCAGTTCTTC | CASSYGGEQFF | TRBV6-5 | . | . | TRBJ2-1
TGTGCCAGCAGCAGAACAGCGGGAGCGGCCCCCTACGAGCAGTACTTC | CASSRTAGAAPYEQYF | TRBV7-2 | . | TRBD2 | TRBJ2-7
TGTGCCAGCATCCACCGGGACAGGGGTAGTGAGCAGTACTTC | CASIHRDRGSEQYF | TRBV28 | . | TRBD1 | TRBJ2-7
TGCGCCAGCAGCTTGGGGGGAACGAGGTTAGCCGGGGAGCTGTTTTTT | CASSLGGTRLAGELFF | TRBV5-1 | . | . | TRBJ2-2
TGTGCCAGCAGCTTAGTTTCCCCGAACACTGAAGCTTTCTTT | CASSLVSPNTEAFF | TRBV7-2 | once | . | TRBJ1-1
TGTGCCAGCAGCAGGACTAGCGGGGTGGCAAGGGATGAGCAGTTCTTC | CASSRTSGVARDEQFF | TRBV9 | once | TRBD2 | TRBJ2-1
TGCGCCAGCAGCCAAGGTGTGGCTGAAGAAAAACTGTTTTTT | CASSQGVAEEKLFF | TRBV4-3 | few | . | TRBJ1-4
TGTACCAGCAGCCCCGAGGGGAACACTGAAGCTTTCTTT | CTSSPEGNTEAFF | TRBV7-3 | . | . | TRBJ1-1
TGTGCCAGCAGCTTATATATCACAGATACGCAGTATTTT | CASSLYITDTQYF | TRBV7-6 | once | . | TRBJ2-3
TGCAGCGTTCTAGCGGTACTAGCGGGGGGTAACACAGATACGCAGTATTTT | CSVLAVLAGGNTDTQYF | TRBV29-1 | . | TRBD2 | TRBJ2-3
TGCGCCAGCAGCCAAGAATGGATGGGCTACAATGAGCAGTTCTTC | CASSQEWMGYNEQFF | TRBV4-3 | . | . | TRBJ2-1
TGTGCCAGCAGCCCAAGAGACAGGGGGAACACTGAAGCTTTCTTT | CASSPRDRGNTEAFF | TRBV9 | . | TRBD1 | TRBJ1-1
TGTGCCACCGCCGAGGGGCTAGCGGGCTACAATGAGCAGTTCTTC | CATAEGLAGYNEQFF | TRBV25-1 | . | TRBD2 | TRBJ2-1
TGCGCCAGCAGCTTGGCACAAGGCCACAGAGGGAACGAGCAGTACTTC | CASSLAQGHRGNEQYF | TRBV5-1 | . | . | TRBJ2-7
TGTGCCAGTAGTATAGCGACTAGCGGGCAGTACGAGCAGTACTTC | CASSIATSGQYEQYF | TRBV19 | . | TRBD2 | TRBJ2-7
TGCGCCAGCAGCTTTTACGGGGGCTCCTACAATGAGCAGTTCTTC | CASSFYGGSYNEQFF | TRBV5-1 | . | . | TRBJ2-1
TGTGCCAGCACCCCGGACAGGGGCACAGATACGCAGTATTTT | CASTPDRGTDTQYF | TRBV27 | . | TRBD1 | TRBJ2-3
TGTGCCATCAGTGATGGGACAGGGGACGCCGAGCAGTACTTC | CAISDGTGDAEQYF | TRBV10-3 | . | TRBD1 | TRBJ2-7
TGTGCCAGTAGTATTCCGGCTAGTCCCCTCTACGAGCAGTACTTC | CASSIPASPLYEQYF | TRBV19 | . | . | TRBJ2-7
TGTGCCAGCCGACCGGGACCAAGGGAAGGGGAGACCCAGTACTTC | CASRPGPREGETQYF | TRBV27 | . | . | TRBJ2-5
TGTGCCAGCAGCGTGACAGGGGGCCCCTACGAGCAGTACTTC | CASSVTGGPYEQYF | TRBV9 | . | TRBD1 | TRBJ2-7
TGTGCCAGCAGTCAAACTAGCGGGGGAAACAATGAGCAGTTCTTC | CASSQTSGGNNEQFF | TRBV7-3 | . | TRBD2 | TRBJ2-1
TGTGCTAGTGGTTTGTCACGTCCCGACACCGGGGAGCTGTTTTTT | CASGLSRPDTGELFF | TRBV12-5 | . | . | TRBJ2-2
TGTGCCTCGCCAGGGAACAGGGGTGGCCAAGAGACCCAGTACTTC | CASPGNRGGQETQYF | TRBV2 | . | TRBD1 | TRBJ2-5
TGTGCCAGTAGGCCGGGACAGGGCATATTGGACACTGAAGCTTTCTTT | CASRPGQGILDTEAFF | TRBV19 | . | TRBD1 | TRBJ1-1
TGTGCCAGCAGTAGCAGCGGGGGTACAGATACGCAGTATTTT | CASSSSGGTDTQYF | TRBV6-5 | . | TRBD2 | TRBJ2-3
TGTGCCAGCAGCTCCGGACAGGCTATAGATGAGCAGTTCTTC | CASSSGQAIDEQFF | TRBV11-2 | . | TRBD1 | TRBJ2-1
TGTGCCAGCAGCCTAGCGGAGGCGAACACCGGGGAGCTGTTTTTT | CASSLAEANTGELFF | TRBV7-2 | . | TRBD2 | TRBJ2-2
TGTGCCATCAGTGAGTCCCAAACTGTGAGCACAGATACGCAGTATTTT | CAISESQTVSTDTQYF | TRBV10-3 | . | . | TRBJ2-3
TGTGCCAGCAGTCTGGGCCCCAAGGGCACTGAAGCTTTCTTT | CASSLGPKGTEAFF | TRBV7-6 | . | . | TRBJ1-1
TGTGCCAGCAGCAGCCGGGACAGAGGCTACGAGCAGTACTTC | CASSSRDRGYEQYF | TRBV9 | . | TRBD1 | TRBJ2-7
TGTGCCAGCAGCAAGGGACGCATGACAGTTTTGGAGCAGTACTTC | CASSKGRMTVLEQYF | TRBV21-1 | . | . | TRBJ2-7
TGTGCCAGCACACCGGGACAGGGTCTCTACGAGCAGTACTTC | CASTPGQGLYEQYF | TRBV5-4 | . | TRBD1 | TRBJ2-7
TGTGCCAGTAGCCCTAGCGGGGGAGGTTTCGAGCAGTACTTC | CASSPSGGGFEQYF | TRBV19 | . | TRBD2 | TRBJ2-7